This T cell receptor beta chain was found in a study of neurological immune-mediated disorders. The sample's time point: longitudinal time-point 2. This clonotype was recorded at least ten times. Trimming shortened V by 6 bases and J by 6 bases, and 15 bases separated the two germline ends. The CDR3 consists of 13 residues. Germline CDR1 and CDR2: LNHDA and SQIVND (reference sequence). The cDNA was produced through 5'RACE with 10-nucleotide random UMIs. Each CDR3 protein gets one entry after TCRdb re-called the 5' RACE reads with MiXCR. The sample consists of fewer than 35,000 distinct CDR3 sequences, approximately 13% of them appearing once.

Sequencing used PBMCs. The rearrangement joins TRBV19 to TRBJ2-7; D perhaps matches TRBD1 (5 bases). The sequence was collected from a woman aged 35 to 49 in good health. Written as DNA, the CDR3 is TGTGCCAGTAGCCCTGGGGCTCTGGGCGAGCAGTACTTC. It is translated as CASSPGALGEQYF.